These 17 T cell receptor beta chains were sequenced from one sample in a study of T cell repertoires in cytomegalovirus infection. Their target antigens are unknown. TCRdb called the reads again in MiXCR, with one record for every CDR3 protein. The profile shows a few hundred thousand distinct CDR3 sequences, about 44% of them singletons. This specimen was cultured PBMCs, taken from culture after CMV antigen stimulation. These receptors all stem from a human donor in good health (CMV status not recorded). Some clones in this sample may be carry-over from other donors' samples.

The sample holds a few counts of this clonotype. The J gene is TRBJ2-5, the V gene TRBV7-9; no reliable D call. With 7 bases removed from V and 4 bases from J, the gap between germline ends came to 13 bases. The CDR3 consists of 13 residues. Germline-derived CDR1 and CDR2 are SEHNR and FQNEAQ (reference sequence). This CDR3 reads CASTPKGIETQYF. The CDR3 coding sequence is TGTGCCAGCACCCCCAAGGGTATAGAGACCCAGTACTTC.

Concerning this clonotype: A read error may be the cause here, since a much bigger clone is one base away. This chain connects TRBV5-4 to TRBJ2-1; D gene uncertain. The CDR3 covers 13 residues. V lost 0 bases and J lost 12, with 13 bases in between. Germline V lookup: CDR1 SGHNT, CDR2 YYREEE (reference sequence). In nucleotides, the CDR3 is TGTGCCAGCAGCTTGGAGGCCTGGGATGGGCAGTTCTTC. Its translation is CASSLEAWDGQFF. Drawing the rest from reference TRBV5-4 and TRBJ2-1, the complete variable domain is ETGVTQSPTHLIKTRGQQVTLRCSSQSGHNTVSWYQQALGQGPQFIFQYYREEENGRGNFPPRFSGLQFPNYSSELNVNALELDDSALYLCASSLEAWDGQFFGPGTRLTVL.

The genes are TRBV11-3 and TRBJ2-4; the match to TRBD2 covers 11 bases. This CDR3 comprises 18 residues. The V and J ends lost 5 bases and 7 bases, in that order; junction bases with no gene match: 16. CDR1 is SGHNT, CDR2 YENEEA, per germline. In DNA, the CDR3 is TGTGCCAGCAGCCCGGCCGGGACTAGCGGTGGGTTTTGTAACATTCAGTACTTC. Translating gives CASSPAGTSGGFCNIQYF.

This chain connects TRBV7-9 to TRBJ2-1; the match to TRBD2 covers 10 bases. This CDR3 spans 16 amino acids. The J segment lost 7 bases and the V segment lost 5 bases, leaving 11 bases of the junction unmatched. Germline CDR1 SEHNR, CDR2 FQNEAQ (reference sequence). The CDR3 protein is CASSISRTSGVNEQFF. Here the CDR3 DNA reads TGTGCCAGCAGCATCTCTAGGACTAGCGGTGTTAATGAGCAGTTCTTC.

The chain combines TRBV7-2 with TRBJ2-1, with 10 bases aligning to TRBD2. CDR3 length equals 18 residues. Germline CDR1 is SGHTA and CDR2 is FQGNSA. J lost 2 bases, V lost 5 bases, and 12 bases had no gene match. CDR3 in amino acids: CASSRGASGSFTYNEQFF. CDR3 bases: TGTGCCAGCAGCCGGGGGGCTAGCGGGAGCTTCACCTACAATGAGCAGTTCTTC. Using reference TRBV7-2 and TRBJ2-1 for the parts outside the CDR3, the full variable domain is GAGVSQSPSNKVTEKGKDVELRCDPISGHTALYWYRQSLGQGLEFLIYFQGNSAPDKSGLPSDRFSAERTGGSVSTLTIQRTQQEDSAVYLCASSRGASGSFTYNEQFFGPGTRLTVL.

The chain employs TRBV19 and TRBJ1-4, with D unresolved. The V end lost 1 base, the J end lost 8 bases, and 8 bases lay between the germline ends. This CDR3 comprises 13 residues. The germline CDR1 and CDR2 sequences are LNHDA and SQIVND (reference sequence). CDR3 sequence: CASSIAPGEKLFF. CDR3 bases: TGTGCCAGTAGTATAGCTCCGGGAGAAAAACTGTTTTTT.

This chain connects TRBV5-1 to TRBJ2-5, with 10 bases identical to TRBD2. Germline V gene sequence: CDR1 SGHRS, CDR2 YFSETQ. Losses at the gene ends were 5 bases for V and 0 bases for J; bases not matched to a gene: 4. The CDR3 spans 15 residues. The DNA for the CDR3 is TGCGCCAGCAGGGCTAGCGGGGGACACCAAGAGACCCAGTACTTC. It specifies CASRASGGHQETQYF.

The genes are TRBV7-9 and TRBJ1-2, with D tentatively TRBD1 (5 bases). The germline V gene encodes CDR1 SEHNR and CDR2 FQNEAQ (reference sequence). This CDR3 has 12 residues. V was clipped by 6 bases and J by 8 bases, with 13 bases between them. This CDR3 is CASSQDWGGYTF. CDR3 bases: TGTGCCAGCAGTCAAGATTGGGGCGGCTACACCTTC.

The V and J genes are TRBV7-2 and TRBJ2-7, with 10 bases fitting TRBD1. Germline CDR1 SGHTA, CDR2 FQGNSA. The CDR3 runs to 14 residues. After removal of 5 bases from V and 2 bases from J, the junction contained 3 bases not matched to a gene. CDR3 sequence reads: CASSEGQGAYEQYF. The CDR3 DNA sequence: TGTGCCAGCAGCGAAGGACAGGGGGCCTACGAGCAGTACTTC. The full variable domain, in which reference TRBV7-2 and TRBJ2-7 provide the parts outside the CDR3, is GAGVSQSPSNKVTEKGKDVELRCDPISGHTALYWYRQSLGQGLEFLIYFQGNSAPDKSGLPSDRFSAERTGGSVSTLTIQRTQQEDSAVYLCASSEGQGAYEQYFGPGTRLTVT.

The chain employs TRBV2 and TRBJ2-7; D is unclear. The germline gives CDR1 SNHLY, CDR2 FYNNEI. V was pared by 4 bases and J by 3 bases, with 10 bases between. This CDR3 is built from 13 residues. CDR3 coding DNA: TGTGCCAGCAGTGGCGGTCAGGACTACGAGCAGTACTTC. Protein product: CASSGGQDYEQYF.

Only a few counts were recorded for this clonotype. The genes are TRBV6-5 and TRBJ1-2, with 7 bases aligning to TRBD1. Germline CDR1 reads MNHEY; CDR2 reads SVGAGI. CDR3 length: 12 residues. J gave up 7 bases and V 10 bases, and 9 bases lay outside the gene matches. This CDR3 is CATLTGSGGYTF. The CDR3 DNA is TGTGCCACCTTGACAGGGAGCGGTGGCTACACCTTC.

The chain has TRBV7-2 and TRBJ2-7, with D perhaps matching TRBD1 (6 bases). Germline V gives CDR1 SGHTA, CDR2 FQGNSA. CDR3 length: 16 residues. V was trimmed by 5 bases and J by 1 base, leaving 18 bases between them. CDR3 region: CASSIRAEGGSYEQYF. CDR3 in DNA: TGTGCCAGCAGCATCCGAGCCGAAGGGGGTTCCTACGAGCAGTACTTC.

V and J are TRBV27 and TRBJ2-7; D gene uncertain. The germline V gene encodes CDR1 MNHEY and CDR2 SMNVEV (reference sequence). This CDR3 is 14 amino acids long. With 6 bases removed from V and 6 bases from J, the gap between germline ends came to 18 bases. The CDR3 DNA reads TGTGCCAGCAGCCCGTACTTCTCCACTACCGAGCAGTACTTC. The encoded protein is CASSPYFSTTEQYF.

J is TRBJ2-1 and V is TRBV11-2, with unresolved D. Per germline, CDR1 SGHAT and CDR2 FQNNGV. The CDR3 extends over 13 amino acids. V lost 3 bases and J 9 bases, leaving 12 bases between the germline ends. CDR3 coding DNA: TGTGCCAGCAGCTTTGGAGCTGGGATTGAGCAGTTCTTC. This translates into CASSFGAGIEQFF.

This chain joins TRBV7-9 and TRBJ1-2; D call uncertain. The CDR3 covers 12 residues. The germline V and J ends were trimmed by 6 bases and 0 bases, with 5 bases remaining between them. From germline, CDR1 is SEHNR and CDR2 FQNEAQ (reference sequence). CDR3 region: CASRAANYGYTF. The CDR3 nucleotides are TGTGCCAGCAGGGCAGCTAACTATGGCTACACCTTC.

This clonotype has only a few counts. The gene calls are TRBV5-1 and TRBJ2-3; 9 bases are a match to TRBD2. With V trimmed by 4 bases and J by 5 bases, 11 bases remained unmatched. There are 16 residues in the CDR3. Germline V gene sequence: CDR1 SGHRS, CDR2 YFSETQ. The DNA of the CDR3 is TGCGCCAGCAGCCTCGAAACGGGACTAGCTAGAGATACGCAGTATTTT. Encoded protein: CASSLETGLARDTQYF.

The chain combines TRBV7-2 with TRBJ1-3; 7 bases are a match to TRBD1. Germline V lookup: CDR1 SGHTA, CDR2 FQGNSA. This CDR3 comprises 14 residues. The V gene end was trimmed by 5 bases and the J gene end by 4 bases; junction bases not matched to a gene: 5. The CDR3 protein is CASSTGTVGNTIYF. Written as DNA, the CDR3 is TGTGCCAGCAGCACCGGGACAGTCGGAAACACCATATATTTT. Complete variable domain (other parts from reference TRBV7-2 and TRBJ1-3): GAGVSQSPSNKVTEKGKDVELRCDPISGHTALYWYRQSLGQGLEFLIYFQGNSAPDKSGLPSDRFSAERTGGSVSTLTIQRTQQEDSAVYLCASSTGTVGNTIYFGEGSWLTVV.